These T cell receptor beta chains were read from a single sample in a study of CD8+ T cells in alopecia areata. Data came from immunoSEQ multiplex PCR; TCRdb stores just in-frame clones and leaves some out. The table has 150,000 to 200,000 clones, roughly three fifths seen once. Sequencing used CD8+ T cells sorted from blood, obtained at week 24, from a patient treated with tofacitinib. The receptors derive from a human donor with alopecia areata. The CDR3 runs from the conserved cysteine through the conserved F or W. The order of the fields is V gene, clone size, J gene, D gene, CDR3 protein, CDR3 DNA. The D gene is left open where the match is weak. Clone size is shown for a subset of rows, as once, few, many or a class of expanded clone.

v_call: TRBV5-4; clone_size: few; j_call: TRBJ2-1; d_call: .; cdr3_aa: CASGGNEQFF; cdr3_nt: TGTGCCAGCGGGGGGAATGAGCAGTTCTTC
v_call: TRBV30; clone_size: .; j_call: TRBJ1-2; d_call: .; cdr3_aa: CAWSFGAPNYGYTF; cdr3_nt: TGTGCCTGGAGTTTCGGGGCCCCTAACTATGGCTACACCTTC
v_call: TRBV5-1; clone_size: .; j_call: TRBJ2-2; d_call: .; cdr3_aa: CASSGEWTGELFF; cdr3_nt: TGCGCCAGCAGCGGGGAGTGGACCGGGGAGCTGTTTTTT
v_call: TRBV13; clone_size: few; j_call: TRBJ1-5; d_call: .; cdr3_aa: CASSWLGRPQHF; cdr3_nt: TGTGCCAGCAGCTGGCTAGGCCGGCCCCAGCATTTT
v_call: TRBV9; clone_size: .; j_call: TRBJ2-1; d_call: .; cdr3_aa: CASTGSGSYNEQFF; cdr3_nt: TGTGCCAGCACGGGTAGCGGCTCCTACAATGAGCAGTTCTTC
v_call: TRBV13; clone_size: .; j_call: TRBJ2-2; d_call: TRBD2; cdr3_aa: CASSSRGANTGELFF; cdr3_nt: TGTGCCAGCAGCTCGCGGGGGGCGAACACCGGGGAGCTGTTTTTT
v_call: TRBV4-1; clone_size: few; j_call: TRBJ2-3; d_call: .; cdr3_aa: CASSQGPSGTQYF; cdr3_nt: TGCGCCAGCAGCCAAGGGCCCTCCGGGACGCAGTATTTT
v_call: TRBV10-3; clone_size: .; j_call: TRBJ2-5; d_call: .; cdr3_aa: CAISETGQETQYF; cdr3_nt: TGTGCCATCAGTGAGACAGGTCAAGAGACCCAGTACTTC
v_call: TRBV13; clone_size: few; j_call: TRBJ2-3; d_call: .; cdr3_aa: CASSLRSDTQYF; cdr3_nt: TGTGCCAGCAGCTTACGATCGGATACGCAGTATTTT
v_call: TRBV4-1; clone_size: .; j_call: TRBJ2-2; d_call: TRBD2; cdr3_aa: CASSQKRGGELFF; cdr3_nt: TGCGCCAGCAGCCAAAAGCGGGGGGGGGAGCTGTTTTTT
v_call: TRBV7-6; clone_size: .; j_call: TRBJ2-3; d_call: TRBD2; cdr3_aa: CASSLVLAGGPRDTQYF; cdr3_nt: TGTGCCAGCAGCTTAGTCCTAGCGGGGGGGCCGAGAGATACGCAGTATTTT
v_call: TRBV2; clone_size: .; j_call: TRBJ2-5; d_call: .; cdr3_aa: CASTADGETQYF; cdr3_nt: TGTGCCAGCACGGCGGACGGAGAGACCCAGTACTTC
v_call: TRBV7-2; clone_size: .; j_call: TRBJ2-7; d_call: TRBD2; cdr3_aa: CASSFWRGVLYEQYF; cdr3_nt: TGTGCCAGCAGCTTCTGGCGGGGGGTACTCTACGAGCAGTACTTC
v_call: TRBV18; clone_size: .; j_call: TRBJ1-2; d_call: .; cdr3_aa: CASSRTNPQGYGYTF; cdr3_nt: TGTGCCAGCTCCCGAACGAATCCACAGGGTTATGGCTACACCTTC
v_call: TRBV27; clone_size: few; j_call: TRBJ2-7; d_call: TRBD1; cdr3_aa: CASSGQGIGEQYF; cdr3_nt: TGTGCCAGCAGTGGACAGGGCATTGGCGAGCAGTACTTC
v_call: TRBV4-1; clone_size: .; j_call: TRBJ1-5; d_call: .; cdr3_aa: CASSQFKGVNQPQHF; cdr3_nt: TGCGCCAGCAGCCAATTCAAGGGGGTGAATCAGCCCCAGCATTTT
v_call: TRBV30; clone_size: .; j_call: TRBJ2-2; d_call: TRBD2; cdr3_aa: CAWMSIGTSGGTNTGELFF; cdr3_nt: TGTGCCTGGATGTCGATCGGGACTAGCGGGGGAACCAACACCGGGGAGCTGTTTTTT
v_call: TRBV27; clone_size: .; j_call: TRBJ2-4; d_call: .; cdr3_aa: CASSSRGSAKNIQYF; cdr3_nt: TGTGCCAGCAGTTCCAGGGGATCGGCCAAAAACATTCAGTACTTC
v_call: TRBV15; clone_size: .; j_call: TRBJ2-1; d_call: .; cdr3_aa: CATSRDSTVQFF; cdr3_nt: TGTGCCACCAGCAGAGATTCCACAGTACAGTTCTTC
v_call: TRBV5-6; clone_size: .; j_call: TRBJ2-7; d_call: .; cdr3_aa: CASSLFSYEQYF; cdr3_nt: TGTGCCAGCAGCTTGTTCTCCTACGAGCAGTACTTC
v_call: TRBV30; clone_size: .; j_call: TRBJ1-5; d_call: .; cdr3_aa: CAWSNGQSNQPQHF; cdr3_nt: TGTGCCTGGAGTAACGGACAGAGCAATCAGCCCCAGCATTTT
v_call: TRBV27; clone_size: .; j_call: TRBJ2-7; d_call: TRBD1; cdr3_aa: CASSTTGYHEQYF; cdr3_nt: TGTGCCAGCAGTACGACAGGGTACCACGAGCAGTACTTC
v_call: TRBV18; clone_size: .; j_call: TRBJ2-5; d_call: .; cdr3_aa: CASSPRREETQYF; cdr3_nt: TGTGCCAGCTCACCACGTAGGGAGGAGACCCAGTACTTC
v_call: TRBV12-5; clone_size: once; j_call: TRBJ2-1; d_call: TRBD2; cdr3_aa: CASGLVPSGGAWSYNEQFF; cdr3_nt: TGTGCTAGTGGTTTGGTACCAAGCGGGGGGGCATGGTCCTACAATGAGCAGTTCTTC
v_call: TRBV13; clone_size: .; j_call: TRBJ1-5; d_call: .; cdr3_aa: CASSIQGDQPQHF; cdr3_nt: TGTGCCAGCAGCATCCAGGGCGATCAGCCCCAGCATTTT
v_call: TRBV13; clone_size: .; j_call: TRBJ2-1; d_call: .; cdr3_aa: CASRSGLNEQFF; cdr3_nt: TGTGCCAGCCGCTCGGGGTTAAATGAGCAGTTCTTC
v_call: TRBV6-5; clone_size: few; j_call: TRBJ2-7; d_call: TRBD1; cdr3_aa: CASSYGQGAYEQYF; cdr3_nt: TGTGCCAGCAGTTACGGACAGGGGGCCTACGAGCAGTACTTC
v_call: TRBV29-1; clone_size: .; j_call: TRBJ1-2; d_call: TRBD1; cdr3_aa: CSVGRTGPNYGYTF; cdr3_nt: TGCAGCGTAGGTAGGACAGGGCCTAACTATGGCTACACCTTC
v_call: TRBV25-1; clone_size: .; j_call: TRBJ1-1; d_call: .; cdr3_aa: CASSQSGVEAFF; cdr3_nt: TGTGCCAGCAGTCAGAGTGGGGTTGAAGCTTTCTTT
v_call: TRBV7-9; clone_size: .; j_call: TRBJ1-2; d_call: .; cdr3_aa: CASSSLDSSIYGYTF; cdr3_nt: TGTGCCAGCAGCTCCTTAGACAGCTCTATCTATGGCTACACCTTC
v_call: TRBV7-2; clone_size: few; j_call: TRBJ2-7; d_call: TRBD1; cdr3_aa: CASRGQVPPQYF; cdr3_nt: TGTGCCAGCAGAGGACAGGTTCCTCCCCAGTACTTC
v_call: TRBV10-3; clone_size: .; j_call: TRBJ1-5; d_call: .; cdr3_aa: CAISDLGDSNQPQHF; cdr3_nt: TGTGCCATCAGTGACCTCGGCGATAGCAATCAGCCCCAGCATTTT
v_call: TRBV9; clone_size: .; j_call: TRBJ1-5; d_call: .; cdr3_aa: CASSVGNQPQHF; cdr3_nt: TGTGCCAGCAGCGTGGGTAATCAGCCCCAGCATTTT